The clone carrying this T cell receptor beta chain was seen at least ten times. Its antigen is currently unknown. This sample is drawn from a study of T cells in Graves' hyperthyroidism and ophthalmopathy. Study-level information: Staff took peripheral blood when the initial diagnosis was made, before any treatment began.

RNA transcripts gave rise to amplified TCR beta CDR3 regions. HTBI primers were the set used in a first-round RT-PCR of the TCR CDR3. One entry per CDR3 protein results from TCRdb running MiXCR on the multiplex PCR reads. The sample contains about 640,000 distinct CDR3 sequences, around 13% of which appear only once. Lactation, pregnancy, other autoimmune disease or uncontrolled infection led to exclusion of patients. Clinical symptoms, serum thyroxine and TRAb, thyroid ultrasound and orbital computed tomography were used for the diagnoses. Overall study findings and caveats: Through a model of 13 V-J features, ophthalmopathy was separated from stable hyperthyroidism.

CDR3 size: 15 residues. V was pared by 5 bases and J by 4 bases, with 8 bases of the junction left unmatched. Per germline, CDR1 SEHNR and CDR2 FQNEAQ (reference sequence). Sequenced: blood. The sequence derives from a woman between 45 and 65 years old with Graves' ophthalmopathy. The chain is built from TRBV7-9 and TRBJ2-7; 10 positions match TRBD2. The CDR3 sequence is CASSPPGTSAYEQYF. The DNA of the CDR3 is TGTGCCAGCAGCCCCCCCGGGACTAGCGCGTACGAGCAGTACTTC.